This T cell receptor (beta chain) stems from a study of technical replicates of blood from a few donors (dated by TCRdb to about 2017). As regards this clone: The antigen it binds to is not known. Qualities for individual bases were not recorded, and no much larger clone is one base off.

Libraries came from the immunoSEQ multiplex PCR assay. Imported from immuneACCESS, the table was reduced by TCRdb to in-frame sequences with V and J called. These copies leave out some clones; in studies compared against another copy, an unresolved V gene accounts for under half, and the cause of the remainder is not known. The sample table shows more than 75,000 clones, and less than 96% are seen once. The biggest ten clones account for 0.36% of the sample. Sequencing was carried out using T cells isolated from PBMCs. This sequence originates from a human donor in good health.

The CDR3 region has the sequence CASSGQDRASYEQYF. The sequenced DNA is TGCGCCAGCAGTGGGCAGGACAGGGCGTCCTACGAGCAGTACTTC. Recombination linked TRBV10-1 to TRBJ2-7, with TRBD1 matching 8 junction bases. As encoded in the germline V gene (reference sequence), CDR1 is WNHNN while CDR2 is SYGVQD. The CDR3, cysteine through phenylalanine, is 15 amino acids long. Here the CDR3 DNA is all that survives: 45 bases in frame from base 1. After removal of 4 bases from V and 1 base from J, the junction retains 6 bases not matched to a gene.